Each of the 5 T cell receptor beta chains below was sequenced from the same sample in a study of regulatory T cells in long-lasting Graves disease. HTBI primers from iRepertoire and Arm-PCR of CDR3 regions yielded the TCR beta libraries. One entry per CDR3 protein, called by TCRdb with MiXCR from the multiplex PCR reads. The repertoire includes roughly 700,000 distinct CDR3 sequences, approximately 31% of them detected once, and under 50% sits in the top ten. The time point was: persistent/refractory GD, antithyroid drugs over 5 years with positive TRAb. RNA from PBMCs was the source of the TCR library. The starting material was peripheral blood mononuclear cells (PBMCs), obtained when the disease was refractory, from a patient treated with antithyroid drugs. These receptor sequences come from a female donor with Graves disease.

The rearrangement links TRBV29-1 to TRBJ1-2, with D maybe TRBD1 (5 bases). Germline-derived CDR1 and CDR2 are SQVTM and ANQGSEA. Trimming removed 0 bases at V and 4 bases at J, with 24 bases between. This CDR3 is 18 amino acids long. In DNA, the CDR3 is TGCAGCGTTGAAGATGTTGTAGAGCGGGGGATGTCGACCTATGGCTACACCTTC. Amino acid sequence: CSVEDVVERGMSTYGYTF.

The chain employs TRBV19 and TRBJ2-5; 10 bases agree with TRBD2. CDR3 size: 15 residues. V dropped 3 bases and J dropped 5; count of bases not matched to a gene: 6. Germline assignment: CDR1 LNHDA and CDR2 SQIVND (reference sequence). CDR3 region: CASSISSGSEETQYF. DNA of the CDR3: TGTGCCAGTAGTATCTCTAGCGGGAGCGAGGAGACCCAGTACTTC.

In this sample, this clonotype turned up many times. The chain combines TRBV2 with TRBJ1-4; tentative D call: TRBD1 (6 bases). CDR1 is SNHLY and CDR2 is FYNNEI in the germline V gene. CDR3 length: 14 residues. The germline V and J ends were trimmed by 3 bases and 13 bases, with 18 bases remaining between them. CDR3 amino acids: CASSEGATWDRLFF. CDR3 in DNA: TGTGCCAGCAGTGAGGGGGCGACTTGGGATAGACTGTTTTTT.

This clonotype appeared a single time. The chain recombines TRBV11-2 with TRBJ1-2; TRBD1 is a possible D gene (5 bases). Germline CDR1 and CDR2: SGHAT and FQNNGV. With 3 bases removed from V and 4 bases from J, the gap between germline ends came to 12 bases. This CDR3 is built from 14 residues. CDR3 residues: CASSLYRGSYGYTF. The CDR3 nucleotides read TGTGCCAGCAGCTTGTACCGGGGGAGCTATGGCTACACCTTC. The full variable domain, with the rest looked up from reference TRBV11-2 and TRBJ1-2, is EAGVAQSPRYKIIEKRQSVAFWCNPISGHATLYWYQQILGQGPKLLIQFQNNGVVDDSQLPKDRFSAERLKGVDSTLKIQPAKLEDSAVYLCASSLYRGSYGYTFGSGTRLTVV.

This clonotype was counted only a few times. The J gene is TRBJ1-2, the V gene TRBV24-1; a possible D gene is TRBD1 (6 bases). Trimming pared 3 bases from V and 3 bases from J, leaving 13 bases between. The germline V gene encodes CDR1 KGHDR and CDR2 SFDVKD. The CDR3 length is 15 residues. The CDR3 spells CATSDRTPGDYGYTF. CDR3 nucleotides: TGTGCCACCAGTGATAGAACCCCAGGGGACTATGGCTACACCTTC.